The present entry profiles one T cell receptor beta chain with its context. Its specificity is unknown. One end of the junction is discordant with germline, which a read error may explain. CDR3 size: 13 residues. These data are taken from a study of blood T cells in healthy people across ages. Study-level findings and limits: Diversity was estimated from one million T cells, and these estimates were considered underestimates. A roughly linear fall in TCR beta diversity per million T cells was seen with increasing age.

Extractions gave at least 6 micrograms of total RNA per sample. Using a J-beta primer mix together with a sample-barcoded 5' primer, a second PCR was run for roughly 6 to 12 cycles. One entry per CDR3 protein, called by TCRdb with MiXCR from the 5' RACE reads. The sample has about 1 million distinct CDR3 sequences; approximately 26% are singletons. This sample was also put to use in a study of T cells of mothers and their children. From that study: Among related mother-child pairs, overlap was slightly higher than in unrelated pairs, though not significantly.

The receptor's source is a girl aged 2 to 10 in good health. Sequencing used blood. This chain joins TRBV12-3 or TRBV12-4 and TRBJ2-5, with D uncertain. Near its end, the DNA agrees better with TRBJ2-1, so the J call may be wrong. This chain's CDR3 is CASSFSNYHEQFF. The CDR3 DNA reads TGTGCCAGCAGCTTTTCTAACTACCATGAGCAGTTCTTC.